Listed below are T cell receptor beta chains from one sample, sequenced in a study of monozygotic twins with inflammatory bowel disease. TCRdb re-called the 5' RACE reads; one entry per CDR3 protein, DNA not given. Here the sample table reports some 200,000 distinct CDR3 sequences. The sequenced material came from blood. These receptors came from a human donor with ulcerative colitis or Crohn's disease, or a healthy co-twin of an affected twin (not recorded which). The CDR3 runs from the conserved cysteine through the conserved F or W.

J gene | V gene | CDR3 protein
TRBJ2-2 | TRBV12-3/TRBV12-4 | CASSTSDRDHTGELFF
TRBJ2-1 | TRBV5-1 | CASSSPRDAYNEQFF
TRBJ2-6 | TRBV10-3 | CAITGTGGSGANVLTF
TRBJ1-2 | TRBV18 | CASSPDGRYGYTF
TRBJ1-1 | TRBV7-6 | CATYRDRGVYTEAFF
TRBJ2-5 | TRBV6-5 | CASSYSGSQETQYF
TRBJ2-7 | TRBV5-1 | CASSTVGLSYEQYF
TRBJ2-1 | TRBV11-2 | CASSLGPPGGTPDEQFF
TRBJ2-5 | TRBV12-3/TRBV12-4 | CASSGGTVQETQYF
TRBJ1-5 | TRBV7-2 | CASSSGQQNQPQHF
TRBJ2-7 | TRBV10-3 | CAISDPLPRRATNYEQYF
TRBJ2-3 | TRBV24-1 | CATSDPAGMGGDTQYF
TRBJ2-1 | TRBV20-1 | CSARDPAINNGQFF
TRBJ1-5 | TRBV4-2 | CASSPGGGTEDNQPQHF
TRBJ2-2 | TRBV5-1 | CASRDGGPNTGELFF
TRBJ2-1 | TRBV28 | CASSSSGSQEQFF
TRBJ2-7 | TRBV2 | CASTPMDRDSYEQYF
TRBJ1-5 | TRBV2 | CASSDGGSQPQHF
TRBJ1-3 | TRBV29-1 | CSGQSDVPGNTIYF
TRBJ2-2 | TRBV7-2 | CASRGQGAIGELFF
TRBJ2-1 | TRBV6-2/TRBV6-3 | CASSYVVSSYNEQFF
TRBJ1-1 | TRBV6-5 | CASSYSGGPSRSVAFF
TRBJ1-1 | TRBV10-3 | CAISEGHANTEAFF
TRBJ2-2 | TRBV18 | CASSPPITGQLNTGELFF
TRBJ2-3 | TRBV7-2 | CASSLRTRSTDTQYF
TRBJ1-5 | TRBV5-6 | CASSLAAESQPQHF
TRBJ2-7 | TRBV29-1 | CSVVAGGIYEQYF
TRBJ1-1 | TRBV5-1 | CASSFEARGTEAFF